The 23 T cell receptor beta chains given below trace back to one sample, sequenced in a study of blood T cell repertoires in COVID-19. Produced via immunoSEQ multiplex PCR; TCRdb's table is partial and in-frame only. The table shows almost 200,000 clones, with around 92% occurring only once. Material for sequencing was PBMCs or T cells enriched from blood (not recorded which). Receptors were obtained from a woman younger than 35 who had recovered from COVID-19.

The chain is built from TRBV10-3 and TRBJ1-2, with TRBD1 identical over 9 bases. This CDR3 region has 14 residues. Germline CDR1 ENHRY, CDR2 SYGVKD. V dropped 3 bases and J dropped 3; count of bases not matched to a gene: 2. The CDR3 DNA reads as TGTGCCATCAGTGAACGGGACAGGGACTATGGCTACACCTTC. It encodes CAISERDRDYGYTF.

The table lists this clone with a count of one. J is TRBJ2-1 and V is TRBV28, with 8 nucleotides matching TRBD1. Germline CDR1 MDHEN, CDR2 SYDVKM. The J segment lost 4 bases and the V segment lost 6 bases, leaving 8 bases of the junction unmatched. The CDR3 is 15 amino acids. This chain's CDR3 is CASRVPTGAYNEQFF. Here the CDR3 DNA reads TGTGCCAGCAGAGTTCCGACAGGGGCATACAATGAGCAGTTCTTC.

The CDR3 reads CASSQERGLAGVRRTGELFF. The CDR3 DNA sequence: TGCGCCAGCAGCCAAGAGAGGGGGCTAGCGGGGGTTCGAAGGACCGGGGAGCTGTTTTTT. V is TRBV4-1 and J is TRBJ2-2, with 10 bases aligning to TRBD2. From germline, CDR1 is MGHRA and CDR2 YSYEKL. This CDR3 is built from 20 residues. The trim removed 0 bases at V and 5 bases at J, leaving 15 bases unmatched.

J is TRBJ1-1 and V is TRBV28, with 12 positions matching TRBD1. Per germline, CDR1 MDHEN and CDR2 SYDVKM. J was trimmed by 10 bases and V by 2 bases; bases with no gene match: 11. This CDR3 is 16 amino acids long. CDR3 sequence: CASSLIRGTGGAVAFF. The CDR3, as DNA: TGTGCCAGCAGTTTAATTCGGGGGACAGGGGGCGCGGTAGCTTTCTTT.

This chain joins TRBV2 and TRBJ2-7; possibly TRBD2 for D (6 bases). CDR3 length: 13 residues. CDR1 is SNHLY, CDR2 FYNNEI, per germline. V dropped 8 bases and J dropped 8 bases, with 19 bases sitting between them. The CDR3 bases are TGTGCCAGCTGGGGGGACGGACCAGGTCAGCAGTACTTC. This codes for CASWGDGPGQQYF.

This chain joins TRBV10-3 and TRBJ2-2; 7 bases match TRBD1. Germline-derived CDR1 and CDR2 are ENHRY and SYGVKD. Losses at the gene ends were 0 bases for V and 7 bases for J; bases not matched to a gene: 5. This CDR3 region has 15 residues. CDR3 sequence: CAISESGTADGELFF. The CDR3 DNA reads TGTGCCATCAGTGAGTCGGGGACAGCCGACGGGGAGCTGTTTTTT.

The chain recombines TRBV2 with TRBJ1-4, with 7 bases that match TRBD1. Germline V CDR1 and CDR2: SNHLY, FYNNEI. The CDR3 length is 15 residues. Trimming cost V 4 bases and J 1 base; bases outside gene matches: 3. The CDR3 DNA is TGTGCCAGCAGTGGACAGGGAGAAACTAATGAAAAACTGTTTTTT. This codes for CASSGQGETNEKLFF.

The CDR3: CATHGGWNSPLHF. In DNA form, the CDR3 reads TGTGCCACCCACGGAGGGTGGAATTCACCCCTCCACTTT. This chain uses TRBV25-1 with TRBJ1-6; D remains unclear. CDR1 and CDR2 from the germline V gene are MGHDK and SYGVNS. The CDR3 totals 13 residues. V lost 10 bases, J lost 7 bases, and 14 bases lay in between.

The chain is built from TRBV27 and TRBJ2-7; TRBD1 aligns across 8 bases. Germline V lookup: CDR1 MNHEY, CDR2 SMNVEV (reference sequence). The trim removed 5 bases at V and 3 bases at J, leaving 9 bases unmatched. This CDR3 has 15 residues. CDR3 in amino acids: CASSPPGTGNYEQYF. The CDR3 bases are TGTGCCAGCAGTCCACCTGGGACAGGCAACTACGAGCAGTACTTC.

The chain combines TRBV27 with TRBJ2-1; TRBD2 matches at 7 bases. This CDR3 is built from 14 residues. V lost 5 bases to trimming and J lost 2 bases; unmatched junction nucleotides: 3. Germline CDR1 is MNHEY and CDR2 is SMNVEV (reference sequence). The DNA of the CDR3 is TGTGCCAGCAGTCTTGCGGGGGCCTACAATGAGCAGTTCTTC. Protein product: CASSLAGAYNEQFF.

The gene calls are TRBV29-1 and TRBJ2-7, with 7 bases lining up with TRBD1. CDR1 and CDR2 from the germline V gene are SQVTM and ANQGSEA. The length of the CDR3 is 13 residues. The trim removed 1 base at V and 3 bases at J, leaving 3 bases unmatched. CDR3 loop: CSVEGDRNYEQYF. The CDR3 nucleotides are TGCAGCGTTGAAGGGGACAGAAACTACGAGCAGTACTTC.

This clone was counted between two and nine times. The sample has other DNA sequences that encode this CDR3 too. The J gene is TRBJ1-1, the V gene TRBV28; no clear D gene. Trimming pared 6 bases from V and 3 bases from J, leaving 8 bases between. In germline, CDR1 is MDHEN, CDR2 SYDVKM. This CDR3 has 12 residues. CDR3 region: CASSLRDTEAFF. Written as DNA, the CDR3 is TGTGCCAGCAGCCTGAGGGACACTGAAGCTTTCTTT. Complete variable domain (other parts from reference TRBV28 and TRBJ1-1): DVKVTQSSRYLVKRTGEKVFLECVQDMDHENMFWYRQDPGLGLRLIYFSYDVKMKEKGDIPEGYSVSREKKERFSLILESASTNQTSMYLCASSLRDTEAFFGQGTRLTVV.

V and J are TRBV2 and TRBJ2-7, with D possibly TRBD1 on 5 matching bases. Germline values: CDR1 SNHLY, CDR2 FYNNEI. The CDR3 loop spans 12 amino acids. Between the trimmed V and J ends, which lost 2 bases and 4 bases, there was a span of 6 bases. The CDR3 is CASSEQGYEQYF. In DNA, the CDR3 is TGTGCCAGCAGTGAACAGGGATACGAGCAGTACTTC.

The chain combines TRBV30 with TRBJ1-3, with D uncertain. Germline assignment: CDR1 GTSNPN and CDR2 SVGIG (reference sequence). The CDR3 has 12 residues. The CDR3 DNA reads TGTGCATCTCAAGGGAGTGGAAACACCATATATTTT. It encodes CASQGSGNTIYF. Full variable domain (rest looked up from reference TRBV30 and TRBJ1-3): SQTIHQWPATLVQPVGSPLSLECTVEGTSNPNLYWYRQAAGRGLQLLFYSVGIGQISSEVPQNLSASRPQDRQFILSSKKLLLSDSGFYLCASQGSGNTIYFGEGSWLTVV.

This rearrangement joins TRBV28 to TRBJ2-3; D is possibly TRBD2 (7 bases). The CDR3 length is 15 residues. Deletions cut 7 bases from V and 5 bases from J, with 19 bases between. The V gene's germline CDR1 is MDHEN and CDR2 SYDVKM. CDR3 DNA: TGTGCCAGCACCCCGCCGGGGGGCATTCTAGATACGCAGTATTTT. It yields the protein CASTPPGGILDTQYF. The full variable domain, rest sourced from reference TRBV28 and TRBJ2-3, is DVKVTQSSRYLVKRTGEKVFLECVQDMDHENMFWYRQDPGLGLRLIYFSYDVKMKEKGDIPEGYSVSREKKERFSLILESASTNQTSMYLCASTPPGGILDTQYFGPGTRLTVL.

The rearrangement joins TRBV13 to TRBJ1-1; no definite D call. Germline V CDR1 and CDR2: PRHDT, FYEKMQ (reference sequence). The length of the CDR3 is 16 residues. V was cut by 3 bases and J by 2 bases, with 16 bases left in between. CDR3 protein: CASSFGRNSFNTEAFF. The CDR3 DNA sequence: TGTGCCAGCAGCTTCGGCAGGAATAGTTTCAACACTGAAGCTTTCTTT.

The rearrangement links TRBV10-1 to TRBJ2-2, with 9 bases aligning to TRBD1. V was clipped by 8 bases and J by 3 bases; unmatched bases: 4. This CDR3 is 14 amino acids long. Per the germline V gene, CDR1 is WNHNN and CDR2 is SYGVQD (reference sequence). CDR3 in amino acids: CASGDRADTGELFF. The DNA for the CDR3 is TGCGCCAGCGGGGACAGGGCGGACACCGGGGAGCTGTTTTTT.

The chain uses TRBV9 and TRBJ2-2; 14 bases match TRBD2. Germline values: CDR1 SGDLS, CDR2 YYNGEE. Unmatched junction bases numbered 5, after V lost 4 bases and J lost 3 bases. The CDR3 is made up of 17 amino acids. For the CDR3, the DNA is TGTGCCAGCAGCCGGACTAGCGGGGGGTCCTACACCGGGGAGCTGTTTTTT. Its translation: CASSRTSGGSYTGELFF.

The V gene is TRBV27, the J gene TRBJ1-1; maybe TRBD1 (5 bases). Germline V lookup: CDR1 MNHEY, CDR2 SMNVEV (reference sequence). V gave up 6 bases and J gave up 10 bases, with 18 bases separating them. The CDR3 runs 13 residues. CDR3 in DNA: TGTGCCAGCAGACTAATCGGAGGGACGTCAGCTTTCTTT. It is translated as CASRLIGGTSAFF.

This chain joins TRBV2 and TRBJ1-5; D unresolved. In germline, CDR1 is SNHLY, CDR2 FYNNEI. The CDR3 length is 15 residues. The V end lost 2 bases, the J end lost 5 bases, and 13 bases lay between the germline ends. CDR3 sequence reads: CASSERHFGDQPQHF. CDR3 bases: TGTGCCAGCAGTGAACGACACTTCGGCGATCAGCCCCAGCATTTT.

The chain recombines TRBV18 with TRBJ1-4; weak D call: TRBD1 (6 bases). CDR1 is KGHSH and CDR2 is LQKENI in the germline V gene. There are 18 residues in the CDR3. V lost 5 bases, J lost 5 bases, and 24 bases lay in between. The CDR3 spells CASSTGQGLSIVNEKLFF. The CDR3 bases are TGTGCCAGCTCAACAGGGCAGGGGCTGTCGATTGTGAATGAAAAACTGTTTTTT.

The CDR3 reads CASSVDTGTHEKLFF. The CDR3 DNA reads as TGTGCCAGCAGCGTAGATACAGGAACCCATGAAAAACTGTTTTTT. This chain joins TRBV9 and TRBJ1-4; TRBD1 is a possible D gene (5 bases). V was pared by 0 bases and J by 6 bases, with 12 bases between. Germline V gene lookup returns CDR1 SGDLS and CDR2 YYNGEE. The CDR3 runs to 15 residues.

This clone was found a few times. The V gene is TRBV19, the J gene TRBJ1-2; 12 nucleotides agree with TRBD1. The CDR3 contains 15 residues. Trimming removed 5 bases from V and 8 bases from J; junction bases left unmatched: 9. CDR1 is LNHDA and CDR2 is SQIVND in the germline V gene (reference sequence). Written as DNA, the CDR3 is TGTGCCAGTAGTCACCTGGGACAGGGGGCGCAGGGCTACACCTTC. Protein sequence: CASSHLGQGAQGYTF.